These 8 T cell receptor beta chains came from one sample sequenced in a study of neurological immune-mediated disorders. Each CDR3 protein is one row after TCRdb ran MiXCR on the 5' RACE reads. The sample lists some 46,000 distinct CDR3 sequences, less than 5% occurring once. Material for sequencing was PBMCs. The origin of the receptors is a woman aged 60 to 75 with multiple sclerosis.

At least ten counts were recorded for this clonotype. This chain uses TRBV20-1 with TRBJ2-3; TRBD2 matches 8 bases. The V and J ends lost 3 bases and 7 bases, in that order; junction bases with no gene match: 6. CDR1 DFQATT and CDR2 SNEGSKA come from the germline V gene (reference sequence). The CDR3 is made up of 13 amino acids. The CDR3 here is CSASRTSRNTQYF. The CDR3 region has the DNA TGCAGTGCTAGCCGGACTAGCAGGAATACGCAGTATTTT.

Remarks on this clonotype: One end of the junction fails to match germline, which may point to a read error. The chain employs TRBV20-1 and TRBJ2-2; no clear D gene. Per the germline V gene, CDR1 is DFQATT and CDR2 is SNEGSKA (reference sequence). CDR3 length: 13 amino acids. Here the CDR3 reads CSAGEPNTGELFF. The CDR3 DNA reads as TGCAGTGCTGGAGAACCGAACACCGGGGAGCTGTTTTTT.

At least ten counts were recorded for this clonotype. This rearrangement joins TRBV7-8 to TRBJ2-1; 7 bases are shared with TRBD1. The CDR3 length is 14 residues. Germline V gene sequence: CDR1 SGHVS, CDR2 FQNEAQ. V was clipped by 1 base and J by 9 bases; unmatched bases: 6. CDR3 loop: CASSLVGGFGEQFF. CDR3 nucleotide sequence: TGTGCCAGCAGCTTAGTAGGGGGCTTTGGTGAGCAGTTCTTC. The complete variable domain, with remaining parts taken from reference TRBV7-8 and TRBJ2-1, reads GAGVSQSPRYKVAKRGQDVALRCDPISGHVSLFWYQQALGQGPEFLTYFQNEAQLDKSGLPSDRFFAERPEGSVSTLKIQRTQQEDSAVYLCASSLVGGFGEQFFGPGTRLTVL.

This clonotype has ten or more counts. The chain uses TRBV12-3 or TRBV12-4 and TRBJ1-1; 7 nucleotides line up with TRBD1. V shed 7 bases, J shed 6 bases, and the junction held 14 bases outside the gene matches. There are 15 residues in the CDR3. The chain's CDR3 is CASIMRGQIVAEAFF. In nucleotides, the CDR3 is TGTGCCAGCATCATGAGGGGACAGATAGTTGCTGAAGCTTTCTTT.

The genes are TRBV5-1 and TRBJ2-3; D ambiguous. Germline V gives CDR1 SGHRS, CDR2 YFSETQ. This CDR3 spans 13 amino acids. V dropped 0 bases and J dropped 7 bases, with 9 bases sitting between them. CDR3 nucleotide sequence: TGCGCCAGCAGCTTGGGCTCTCGCTATACGCAGTATTTT. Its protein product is CASSLGSRYTQYF.

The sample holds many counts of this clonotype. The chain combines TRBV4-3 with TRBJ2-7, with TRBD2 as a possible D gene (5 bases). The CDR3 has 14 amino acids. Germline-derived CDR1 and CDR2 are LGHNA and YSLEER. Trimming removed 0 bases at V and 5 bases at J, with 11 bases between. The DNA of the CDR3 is TGCGCCAGCAGCCAAGATTGGCCCGGGGACGAGCAGTACTTC. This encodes CASSQDWPGDEQYF.

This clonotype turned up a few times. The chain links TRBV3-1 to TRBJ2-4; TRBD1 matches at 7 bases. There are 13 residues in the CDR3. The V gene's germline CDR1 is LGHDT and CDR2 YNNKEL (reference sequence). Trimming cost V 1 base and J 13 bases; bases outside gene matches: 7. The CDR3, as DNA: TGTGCCAGCAGCCAAGGTACCTGGACAGGACAGTACTTC. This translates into CASSQGTWTGQYF.

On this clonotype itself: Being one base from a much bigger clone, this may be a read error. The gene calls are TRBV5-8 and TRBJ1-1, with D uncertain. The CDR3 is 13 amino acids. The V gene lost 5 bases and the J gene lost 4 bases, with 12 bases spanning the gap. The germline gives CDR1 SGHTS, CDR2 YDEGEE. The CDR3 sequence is CASRFERATEAFF. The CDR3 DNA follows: TGTGCCAGCAGGTTCGAAAGGGCCACTGAAGCTTTCTTT. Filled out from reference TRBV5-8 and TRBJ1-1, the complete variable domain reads EAGVTQSPTHLIKTRGQQATLRCSPISGHTSVYWYQQALGLGLQFLLWYDEGEERNRGNFPPRFSGRQFPNYSSELNVNALELEDSALYLCASRFERATEAFFGQGTRLTVV.